The clone carrying this T cell receptor beta chain was found a few times. One entry per CDR3 protein results from TCRdb running MiXCR on the 5' RACE reads. The sample consists of 60,000 to 65,000 distinct CDR3 sequences, about 31% of them appearing once. Germline-derived CDR1 and CDR2 are LGHNA and YNFKEQ. Trimming cost V 2 bases and J 0 bases, with 12 bases left between them. This CDR3 contains 16 residues. The chain links TRBV4-2 to TRBJ2-3, with TRBD1 as a possible D gene (6 bases). The source material was tumor-infiltrating naive CD4+ T cells sorted from the breast tumor. This sample's subset: naive CD4+ T cells, CD4+CD45RA+CD25-. The receptor was derived from a female donor with breast cancer. CDR3 in amino acids: CASSQSVGQSTDTQYF. The CDR3 region has the DNA TGTGCCAGCAGCCAAAGCGTCGGACAGAGCACAGATACGCAGTATTTT.